This T cell receptor beta chain was identified during a study of blood T cell repertoires in COVID-19. Here immunoSEQ multiplex PCR was the method, and the copy in TCRdb shows in-frame clones only, minus some. The sample lists tens of thousands of clones, around 87% occurring once. This clonotype was sampled from a woman aged 80 or over with COVID-19, enrolled during active disease. The sample taken for sequencing was peripheral blood.

The CDR3 protein is CASSRCRGRNTEAFF. CDR3 nucleotide sequence: TGCGCCAGCAGTCGGTGCAGGGGGAGGAACACTGAAGCTTTCTTT. The rearrangement uses TRBV23-1 and TRBJ1-1; TRBD1 matches 7 bases. TRBV23-1 is an ORF; its function is uncertain. J lost 1 base, V lost 4 bases, and 6 bases had no gene match. CDR3 size: 15 residues.